This T cell receptor beta chain derives from a study of T cells in Graves' hyperthyroidism and ophthalmopathy. Across the whole study: At initial diagnosis, before any treatment had begun, peripheral blood was obtained.

Comment on this clonotype: No antigen is known for it.

On the basis of clinical symptoms, serum thyroxine and TRAb, thyroid ultrasound and orbital computed tomography, diagnoses were made. Amplified TCR beta CDR3 regions came from RNA transcripts. The TCR CDR3 was amplified in a first-round RT-PCR using the HTBI primer set. Via MiXCR, TCRdb re-called the multiplex PCR reads, giving one row per CDR3 protein. The data show more than 500,000 distinct CDR3 sequences, approximately 16% seen once. Findings of the study overall: Most thyroid clonotypes that were expanded above 0.001 also turned up in blood.

CDR1 and CDR2 (germline): LNHDA, SQIVND (reference sequence). The CDR3 spans 14 residues. V lost 3 bases and J lost 5, with 10 bases in between. The clonotype comes from a woman in her twenties or thirties with Graves' ophthalmopathy. Sequenced material: blood. The rearrangement links TRBV19 to TRBJ2-2; no definite D call. The CDR3 nucleotides are TGTGCCAGTAGTATCCAGGACGGAACCGGGGAGCTGTTTTTT. Translation gives CASSIQDGTGELFF.